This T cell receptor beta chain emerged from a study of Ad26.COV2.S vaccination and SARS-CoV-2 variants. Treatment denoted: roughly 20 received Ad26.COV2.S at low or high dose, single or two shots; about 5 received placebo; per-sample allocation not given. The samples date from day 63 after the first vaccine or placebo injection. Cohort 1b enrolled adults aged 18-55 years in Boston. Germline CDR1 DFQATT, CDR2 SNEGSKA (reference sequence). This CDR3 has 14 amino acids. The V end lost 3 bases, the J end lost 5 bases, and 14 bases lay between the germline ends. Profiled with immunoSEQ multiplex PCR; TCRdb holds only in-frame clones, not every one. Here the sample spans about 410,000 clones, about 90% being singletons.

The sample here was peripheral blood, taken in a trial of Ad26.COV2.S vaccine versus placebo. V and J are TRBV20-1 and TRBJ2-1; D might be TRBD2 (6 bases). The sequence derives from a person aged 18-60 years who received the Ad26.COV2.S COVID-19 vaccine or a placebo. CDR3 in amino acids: CSASWRGLDNEQFF. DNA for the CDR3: TGCAGTGCTAGTTGGCGGGGTCTTGACAATGAGCAGTTCTTC.